This entry lists 10 T cell receptor beta chains sequenced from one sample in a study of response to subunit inactivated influenza vaccine. TCRdb passed the RT-PCR reads through MiXCR, listing each CDR3 protein once. The table has 500,000 to 550,000 distinct CDR3 sequences, roughly 8.2% seen once; the top ten hold 10% to 15%. The material sequenced was PBMCs from blood, taken around 25 months after vaccination. The receptors originated from a man between 50 and 69 years old who received an inactivated influenza vaccine.

This clonotype was counted ten times or more. The J gene is TRBJ1-2, the V gene TRBV6-5, with D maybe TRBD1 (5 bases). Trimming shortened V by 0 bases and J by 4 bases, and 9 bases separated the two germline ends. Per the germline V gene, CDR1 is MNHEY and CDR2 is SVGAGI. The CDR3 sequence is 14 residues long. The CDR3 sequence is CASSYSGGVYGYTF. CDR3 DNA sequence: TGTGCCAGCAGTTACTCGGGAGGGGTCTATGGCTACACCTTC.

The chain couples TRBV20-1 to TRBJ1-2, with D maybe TRBD1 (5 bases). CDR3 length: 12 amino acids. Looked up from germline, CDR1 is DFQATT and CDR2 is SNEGSKA (reference sequence). Written as DNA, the CDR3 is TGCAGCCAGGGAGGCGAGGTCTATGGCTACACCTTC. This encodes CSQGGEVYGYTF.

Many counts were recorded for this clonotype. CDR3 in amino acids: CASSLGTETQYF. The CDR3, as DNA: TGTGCCAGCAGCTTAGGAACAGAGACCCAGTACTTC. The V call is TRBV7-9, the J call TRBJ2-5; D is unresolved. V lost 1 base and J lost 4, with 4 bases in between. Germline V gene lookup returns CDR1 SEHNR and CDR2 FQNEAQ (reference sequence). There are 12 residues in the CDR3. Full variable domain (rest looked up from reference TRBV7-9 and TRBJ2-5): DTGVSQNPRHKITKRGQNVTFRCDPISEHNRLYWYRQTLGQGPEFLTYFQNEAQLEKSRLLSDRFSAERPKGSFSTLEIQRTEQGDSAMYLCASSLGTETQYFGPGTRLLVL.

This clonotype showed up just a few times. CDR3: CASRYDDITGELFF. The CDR3 nucleotides read TGTGCCAGCAGATATGATGACATCACCGGGGAGCTGTTTTTT. This chain uses TRBV12-3 or TRBV12-4 with TRBJ2-2; D ambiguous. This CDR3 contains 14 residues. The V and J ends lost 6 bases and 4 bases respectively, with 12 bases between them.

The J gene is TRBJ2-3, the V gene TRBV6-1; D may match TRBD1 or TRBD2 (5 bases each). V was clipped by 3 bases and J by 2 bases, with 12 bases between them. This CDR3 is built from 15 residues. The germline CDR1 and CDR2 sequences are MNHNS and SASEGT. DNA for the CDR3: TGTGCCAGCAGTGAGGTCCGGGGCGACACAGATACGCAGTATTTT. Translation gives CASSEVRGDTDTQYF.

This clonotype was detected ten times or more. CDR3 sequence (DNA): TGTGCCAGCAGCTTACAGGATAGCAATCAGCCCCAGCATTTT. This encodes CASSLQDSNQPQHF. The V gene is TRBV7-2, the J gene TRBJ1-5; D is unresolved. CDR3 size: 14 residues. The germline CDR1 and CDR2 sequences are SGHTA and FQGNSA. Trimming took 2 bases from V and 0 from J, leaving 5 bases between them.

This clonotype was counted many times. The chain recombines TRBV12-3 or TRBV12-4 with TRBJ2-2, with no clear D. The CDR3 extends over 12 amino acids. Trimming removed 4 bases at V and 5 bases at J, with 5 bases between. In DNA form, the CDR3 reads TGTGCCAGCAGTTCTGTAACCGGGGAGCTGTTTTTT. This translates into CASSSVTGELFF.

Only a few counts were recorded for this clonotype. In DNA form, the CDR3 reads TGTGCCAGCAGCTCCGGAGGGGAGACTAGCGGGGGGGCATTTCACTACGAGCAGTACTTC. Translating gives CASSSGGETSGGAFHYEQYF. The chain uses TRBV21-1 and TRBJ2-7; the table's D call of TRBD2 was not tested on the DNA. TRBV21-1 counts as a pseudogene. CDR3 length equals 20 residues.

The chain recombines TRBV11-2 with TRBJ2-2, with D tentatively TRBD1 (6 bases). Trimming removed 8 bases from V and 7 bases from J, with 11 bases in between. Looked up from germline, CDR1 is SGHAT and CDR2 is FQNNGV. This CDR3 contains 12 residues. The CDR3 nucleotides are TGTGCCAGCCCGAAGGGGGTCGGGGAGCTGTTTTTT. Translated, it gives CASPKGVGELFF.

This chain joins TRBV5-1 and TRBJ1-1; unclear D gene. Germline CDR1 SGHRS, CDR2 YFSETQ. The V end lost 0 bases, the J end lost 2 bases, and 11 bases lay between the germline ends. This CDR3 is built from 15 residues. CDR3: CASSLASGFNTEAFF. The CDR3 DNA reads TGCGCCAGCAGCTTGGCCTCGGGCTTCAACACTGAAGCTTTCTTT.